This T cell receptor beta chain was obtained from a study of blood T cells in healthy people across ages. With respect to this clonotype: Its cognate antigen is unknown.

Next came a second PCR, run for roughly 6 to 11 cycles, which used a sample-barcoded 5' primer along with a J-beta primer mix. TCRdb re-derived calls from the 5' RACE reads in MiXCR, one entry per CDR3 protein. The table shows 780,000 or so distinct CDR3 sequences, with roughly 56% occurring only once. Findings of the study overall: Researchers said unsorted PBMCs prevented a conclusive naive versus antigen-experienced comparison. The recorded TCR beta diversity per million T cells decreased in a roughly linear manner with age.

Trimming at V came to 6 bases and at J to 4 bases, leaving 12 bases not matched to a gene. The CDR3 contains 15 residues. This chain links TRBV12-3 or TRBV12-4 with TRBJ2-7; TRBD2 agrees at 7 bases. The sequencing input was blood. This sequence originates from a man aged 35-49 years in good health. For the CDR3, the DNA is TGTGCCAGCAGCGATCTTTGGGGCGGGGGTTACGAGCAGTACTTC. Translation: CASSDLWGGGYEQYF.